A selection of T cell receptor beta chains follows, all from one sample in a study of CD8+CD57+ T cells in acquired aplastic anemia. MiXCR, applied by TCRdb to the reads, yields one record per CDR3 protein. Of some 200,000 distinct CDR3 sequences listed, more than 45% are singletons. Sample: sorted CD4+, CD8+, or CD8+CD57+ T cells (not recorded which) from PBMCs. The receptor source for this set is a human donor with aplastic anemia. CDR3s include the opening cysteine and the closing phenylalanine or tryptophan. D genes are given only for firm matches. Clone size is given for some rows only: seen once, a few or many times, or a class if the clone is expanded.

v_call,j_call,clone_size,d_call,cdr3_length,cdr3_nt,cdr3_aa
TRBV2,TRBJ2-3,few,-,13,TGTGCCACCTCTAAGGTGATGGTAGATACGCAGTATTTT,CATSKVMVDTQYF
TRBV12-3/TRBV12-4,TRBJ1-5,-,-,15,TGTGCCAGCAGTTTTAGGCAGGGTGGCAATCAGCCCCAGCATTTT,CASSFRQGGNQPQHF
TRBV12-5,TRBJ2-7,many,-,16,TGTGCTAGTGGTTTGGTACTAGGTGGGAAAGCCTACGAGCAGTACTTC,CASGLVLGGKAYEQYF
TRBV10-3,TRBJ2-2,-,TRBD2,17,TGTGCCATCAGTCCCCGGACTAGCGGGAGGGTCGGCGGGGAGCTGTTTTTT,CAISPRTSGRVGGELFF
TRBV7-3,TRBJ1-1,-,-,14,TGTGCCAGCAGCTTAGATCGGGCAATGACTGAAGCTTTCTTT,CASSLDRAMTEAFF
TRBV7-6,TRBJ1-4,once,-,14,TGTGCCAGCAGCTTAGAGGGTGCGGGAGAAAAACTGTTTTTT,CASSLEGAGEKLFF
TRBV20-1,TRBJ1-1,many,-,14,TGCAGTGCTAGCGGGGTGGAGGGAACCACTGAAGCTTTCTTT,CSASGVEGTTEAFF
TRBV7-2,TRBJ1-6,-,-,14,TGTGCCAGCAGCTTTGTCAGTTTTTCTTCACCCCTCCACTTT,CASSFVSFSSPLHF
TRBV10-3,TRBJ1-2,-,-,17,TGTGCCATCTGTGAGTCGTCTTCGTCAGGGTGGCACTATGGCTACACCTTC,CAICESSSSGWHYGYTF
TRBV24-1,TRBJ2-2,-,-,15,TGTGCCACCAGTGATTTGCTACAGGCCCAAGGGGAGCTGTTTTTT,CATSDLLQAQGELFF
TRBV20-1,TRBJ1-2,-,-,14,TGCAGTGCTACGACGGTTGGGATTCTCTATGGCTACACCTTC,CSATTVGILYGYTF
TRBV12-3/TRBV12-4,TRBJ2-1,many,TRBD2,16,TGTGCCAGCAGTCTCCTGGGCGGGAGGGCCGGTGATGAGCAGTTCTTC,CASSLLGGRAGDEQFF
TRBV11-2,TRBJ1-4,once,-,16,TGTGCCAGCAGCTTTGGGGTCGGGGGGACTAATGAAAAACTGTTTTTT,CASSFGVGGTNEKLFF
TRBV24-1,TRBJ2-1,-,TRBD1,15,TGTGCCACCAGTGATTTTGGGACAGCAAACAATGAGCAGTTCTTC,CATSDFGTANNEQFF
TRBV24-1,TRBJ1-2,-,-,15,TGTACCACCAGTGATCCCTCCTGGCCAAACTATGGCTATACCTTC,CTTSDPSWPNYGYTF
TRBV29-1,TRBJ2-6,-,-,16,TGCAGCGCCTCCCGGGACATAGACTCTGGGGCCAACGTCCTGACTTTC,CSASRDIDSGANVLTF
TRBV24-1,TRBJ1-2,few,TRBD1,12,TGTGCCACCAGTGACGACAGGGAAGGCTACACCTTC,CATSDDREGYTF
TRBV11-1,TRBJ1-2,-,TRBD1,16,TGTGCCAGCAGCTTAGGGTCGGGACAGGAGTACTATGGCTACACCTTC,CASSLGSGQEYYGYTF
TRBV5-6,TRBJ1-1,-,-,14,TGTGCCAGCAGCCATTACAGGGAATGGACTGAAGCTTTCTTT,CASSHYREWTEAFF
TRBV5-5,TRBJ1-1,many,-,14,TGTGCCAGCAGCTTGGGACCTTCGGGCACTGAAGCTTTCTTT,CASSLGPSGTEAFF
TRBV11-2,TRBJ2-1,many,TRBD2,16,TGTGCCAGCAGCTTAATGAGCGGGAGCTCCTACAATGAGCAGTTCTTC,CASSLMSGSSYNEQFF
TRBV20-1,TRBJ2-3,-,-,14,TGCAGTGCCAACACCTACCTTCCTCCGGATACGCAGTATTTT,CSANTYLPPDTQYF
TRBV25-1,TRBJ1-4,-,-,14,TGTGCCAGCAGTTGGTGGGCCGATAATGAAAAACTTTTTTTT,CASSWWADNEKLFF
TRBV7-6,TRBJ1-3,-,-,16,TGTGCCAGCAGCTTTGACGTCCCGGCCTCTGGAAACACCATATATTTT,CASSFDVPASGNTIYF
TRBV7-2,TRBJ2-7,many,-,17,TGTGCCAGCAGCTGGGTGGGGACACGCGGGAGCATCTACGAGCAGTACTTC,CASSWVGTRGSIYEQYF